Listed here are 13 T cell receptor beta chains from one sample, sequenced in a study of T and B cells in COVID-19 patients. TRB rearrangements were amplified by multiplex PCR with BIOMED2 TRB-A/B primers. TCRdb passed the multiplex PCR reads through MiXCR, listing each CDR3 protein once. Of 13,000 or so distinct CDR3 sequences listed, under 30% are singletons. TRB was amplified from about 240-490 ng of blood genomic DNA. The sample taken for sequencing was blood. All receptors derive from a human donor who had recovered from COVID-19.

This clonotype was counted at least ten times. The chain has TRBV6-5 and TRBJ1-5; tentative D call: TRBD1 (6 bases). With 6 bases removed from V and 1 base from J, the gap between germline ends came to 16 bases. The CDR3 runs to 16 residues. The germline V gene has CDR1 MNHEY and CDR2 SVGAGI. The CDR3 loop reads CASRLGGGTSNQPQHF. In DNA, the CDR3 is TGTGCCAGCAGACTAGGGGGGGGCACGAGCAATCAGCCCCAGCATTTT.

By sample fraction, this clonotype is medium-sized. This sequence joins TRBV12-3 or TRBV12-4 and TRBJ2-1; 12 bases map to TRBD2. V trimming: 6 bases; J trimming: 2 bases; junction bases outside the gene matches: 2. The CDR3 covers 15 residues. CDR3 coding DNA: TGTGCCAGCAGCACTAGCGGGGGGACCTACAATGAGCAGTTCTTC. Translated: CASSTSGGTYNEQFF.

By share of the sample, this clonotype is medium-sized. This chain links TRBV19 with TRBJ2-3; 14 positions agree with TRBD2. The CDR3 covers 21 residues. CDR1 and CDR2 (germline): LNHDA, SQIVND (reference sequence). With 3 bases clipped from V and 0 bases from J, the junction kept 14 bases outside the gene matches. The CDR3 coding sequence is TGTGCCAGTAGTATTGATGCAGGGACTAGCGGGGGACGTTTTAGCACAGATACGCAGTATTTT. Its protein is CASSIDAGTSGGRFSTDTQYF.

CDR3 protein: CASSFRGTPGANVLTF. The CDR3 nucleotides are TGTGCCAGCAGTTTTCGAGGGACCCCTGGGGCCAACGTCCTGACTTTC. The V and J genes are TRBV12-3 or TRBV12-4 and TRBJ2-6; either TRBD1 or TRBD2 may supply D (5 bases each). This CDR3 comprises 16 residues. Trimming took off 3 bases at V and 2 bases at J, with 11 bases between the two ends.

This clonotype is termed medium-sized. The gene calls are TRBV6-5 and TRBJ2-3; TRBD2 might be the D (6 bases). Trimming removed 0 bases at V and 4 bases at J, with 14 bases between. CDR3 length: 16 residues. Germline CDR1 and CDR2: MNHEY and SVGAGI. The CDR3 DNA reads as TGTGCCAGCAGTTACTCACCCGGTCCGGGGGCAGATACGCAGTATTTT. This encodes CASSYSPGPGADTQYF.

V and J are TRBV20-1 and TRBJ2-3; 7 positions match TRBD2. Germline V gene lookup returns CDR1 DFQATT and CDR2 SNEGSKA (reference sequence). This CDR3 region has 17 residues. Unmatched junction bases numbered 11, after V lost 2 bases and J lost 0 bases. The CDR3 protein is CSARQGPGLTSTDTQYF. As DNA, the CDR3 is TGCAGTGCTAGACAAGGTCCGGGACTAACTAGCACAGATACGCAGTATTTT.

V gene TRBV10-3 combines with J gene TRBJ2-1; D is undetermined. The CDR3 consists of 15 residues. Deletions cut 6 bases from V and 0 bases from J, with 12 bases between. CDR1 is ENHRY and CDR2 is SYGVKD in the germline V gene. This chain's CDR3 is CAIRADLSSYNEQFF. The CDR3, as DNA: TGTGCCATCAGGGCGGACCTTAGCTCCTACAATGAGCAGTTCTTC.

Here the CDR3 DNA reads TGTGCCAGCAGTTCTCAGGGGGGGTTTAATCAGCCCCAGCATTTT. This codes for CASSSQGGFNQPQHF. The rearrangement joins TRBV6-5 to TRBJ1-5; 7 bases align to TRBD1. V lost 4 bases and J lost 4; bases outside the gene matches: 7. Germline V gives CDR1 MNHEY, CDR2 SVGAGI. This CDR3 has 15 residues.

In its sample, this clonotype is medium-sized (0.01 to 0.1%). The V call is TRBV19, the J call TRBJ2-7; 7 bases are a match to TRBD1. This CDR3 has 14 residues. Unmatched junction bases numbered 6, after V lost 6 bases and J lost 1 base. Germline V gene lookup returns CDR1 LNHDA and CDR2 SQIVND (reference sequence). This CDR3 is CASRTPGQSYEQYF. The CDR3, as DNA: TGTGCCAGTAGAACCCCGGGACAGTCCTACGAGCAGTACTTC. Complete variable domain (other parts from reference TRBV19 and TRBJ2-7): DGGITQSPKYLFRKEGQNVTLSCEQNLNHDAMYWYRQDPGQGLRLIYYSQIVNDFQKGDIAEGYSVSREKKESFPLTVTSAQKNPTAFYLCASRTPGQSYEQYFGPGTRLTVT.

A few counts support this clonotype. A read error may produce the germline difference seen at one junction end. The chain carries TRBV5-6 and TRBJ2-4, with D perhaps being TRBD1 or TRBD2 (5 bases each). The CDR3 length is 13 residues. Germline V CDR1 and CDR2: SGHDT, YYEEEE. Written as DNA, the CDR3 is TGCGCCAGCGGACCATCCGACAGTAACATTCAGTACTTC. Amino acids: CASGPSDSNIQYF.

This clonotype came up many times. The chain uses TRBV30 and TRBJ1-2; TRBD1 matches at 9 bases. V shed 4 bases and J 4 bases; nucleotides not matched to a gene: 19. CDR1 and CDR2 (germline): GTSNPN, SVGIG (reference sequence). The CDR3 consists of 18 residues. The CDR3 spells CAWMGDQGGQGLSYGYTF. Here the CDR3 DNA reads TGTGCCTGGATGGGGGATCAGGGCGGACAGGGGCTTTCCTATGGCTACACCTTC. Using reference TRBV30 and TRBJ1-2 for the parts outside the CDR3, the full variable domain is SQTIHQWPATLVQPVGSPLSLECTVEGTSNPNLYWYRQAAGRGLQLLFYSVGIGQISSEVPQNLSASRPQDRQFILSSKKLLLSDSGFYLCAWMGDQGGQGLSYGYTFGSGTRLTVV.

This clonotype was picked up a small number of times. V and J are TRBV18 and TRBJ1-1; the D is unclear. CDR3 length: 13 residues. Germline V lookup: CDR1 KGHSH, CDR2 LQKENI. V was shortened by 6 bases and J by 0 bases, with 8 bases between the two germline ends. The CDR3, as DNA: TGTGCCAGCTCCGACGCCCTGAACACTGAAGCTTTCTTT. Encoded protein: CASSDALNTEAFF. Together with reference TRBV18 and TRBJ1-1, the CDR3 gives the full variable domain: NAGVMQNPRHLVRRRGQEARLRCSPMKGHSHVYWYRQLPEEGLKFMVYLQKENIIDESGMPKERFSAEFPKEGPSILRIQQVVRGDSAAYFCASSDALNTEAFFGQGTRLTVV.

By share of the sample, this clonotype is medium-sized. The gene calls are TRBV27 and TRBJ1-4; possibly TRBD1 for D (6 bases). The ends were cut back, 6 bases at V and 2 bases at J, with 10 bases in the middle. The CDR3 covers 14 residues. Germline V gives CDR1 MNHEY, CDR2 SMNVEV (reference sequence). The chain's CDR3 is CASSYRATNEKLFF. The CDR3 DNA reads TGTGCCAGCAGCTACAGGGCGACTAATGAAAAACTGTTTTTT.